This is a list of T cell receptor beta chains from one sample in a study of HIV-infected children after antiretroviral therapy interruption. TCRdb used MiXCR to reprocess the 3' RACE reads, holding one entry per CDR3 protein. The table has around 40,000 distinct CDR3 sequences, approximately 6.1% seen once. Sequencing was performed on CD45RA+ CD4+ T cells from PBMCs, pooled from several time points, taken from a donor given antiretroviral therapy, either interrupted or continuous. The receptors were gathered from a pool of human donors with HIV. The CDR3 runs from the conserved cysteine through the conserved F or W. Each record gives: V gene, CDR3 protein.

TRBV7-2 CASSVTGAPLIRNEQFF
TRBV19 CASRPTGLSYEQYF
TRBV29-1 CSVEGQGKRYNEQFF
TRBV18 CASSPHGGLAGSYNEQFF
TRBV29-1 CSVEEGHMSTEAFF
TRBV6-1 CASSERLYQPQHF
TRBV19 CASSIAASGTHYNEQFF
TRBV12-3/TRBV12-4 CASSLALSGGGRHIQYF
TRBV7-6 CASSLAVEAQETQYF
TRBV11-1 CASSSSGMSNNEQFF
TRBV6-5 CASSQFLTGYTEAFF
TRBV2 CASSKDRGRDQDTQYF
TRBV12-3/TRBV12-4 CASSLGQTYSGNTLYF
TRBV9 CASSAAPAGAAFNEQFF
TRBV3-1 CASSRLGVNQDTQYF
TRBV29-1 CSVAGTTHTGELFF
TRBV6-2/TRBV6-3 CASSYSGLAGHHEQFF
TRBV19 CASRLAGGLDTQYF
TRBV7-2 CASSYSGGAYTQYF
TRBV2 CASSDLGEYAEQFF
TRBV12-3/TRBV12-4 CASTHQNTDTQYF
TRBV29-1 CSVEGQNLGETQYF
TRBV5-4 CASSTVRGVRTDTQYF
TRBV28 CASTLLSGSNQPQHF
TRBV10-1 CASSESLAGTQYF
TRBV7-2 CASSLSSTSGNTIYF